This T cell receptor beta chain was sequenced in a study of PD-1 blockade in classical Hodgkin lymphoma. Study-wide background: Patients were dosed intravenously with nivolumab at 3 mg/kg every 2 weeks.

Assay: immunoSEQ multiplex PCR; the TCRdb copy retains only in-frame clones and omits some. The sample contains several thousand clones, 81% of which appear only once. A remark on this clone: What it binds is unknown.

Time point meaning: cycle 4 day 1 (C4D1), after less than seven weeks of nivolumab. Every patient experienced relapse after autologous stem cell transplantation, and brentuximab vedotin exposure varied. Applied to thawed PBMCs, magnetic negative selection was the method used to isolate CD8+ T cells. Complete response, partial response or progressive disease constituted the best responses recorded. Regarding the study as a whole: Lower baseline TCR diversity marked trial partial responders and progressors. Diminished baseline TCR diversity has been reported in newly diagnosed patients relative to healthy donors.

Germline V CDR1 and CDR2: SGHNT, YYREEE (reference sequence). This CDR3 comprises 18 residues. J lost 0 bases, V lost 4 bases, and 8 bases had no gene match. The TCR originated in a human donor with classical Hodgkin lymphoma. This sequence joins TRBV5-4 and TRBJ2-3; TRBD2 matches at 13 bases. The material was CD8+ T cells from blood, obtained before the fourth cycle of nivolumab. CDR3 bases: TGTGCCAGCAGCCTCCCAAGGGGACTAGCGGGGAGCACAGATACGCAGTATTTT. Residues: CASSLPRGLAGSTDTQYF.